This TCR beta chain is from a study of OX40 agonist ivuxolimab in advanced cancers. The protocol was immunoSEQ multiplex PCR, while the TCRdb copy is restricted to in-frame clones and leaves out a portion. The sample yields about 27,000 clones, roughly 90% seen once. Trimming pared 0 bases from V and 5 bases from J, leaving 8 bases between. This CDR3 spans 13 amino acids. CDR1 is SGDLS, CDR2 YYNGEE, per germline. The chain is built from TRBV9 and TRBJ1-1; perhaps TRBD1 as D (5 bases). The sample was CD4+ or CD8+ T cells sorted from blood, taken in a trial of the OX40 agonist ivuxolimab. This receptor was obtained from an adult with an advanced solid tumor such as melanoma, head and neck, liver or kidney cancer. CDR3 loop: CASSVGGLTEAFF. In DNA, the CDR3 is TGTGCCAGCAGCGTAGGGGGACTGACTGAAGCTTTCTTT.